This passage covers 6 T cell receptor beta chains from one sample sequenced in a study of blood T cell repertoires in COVID-19. Libraries were prepared by immunoSEQ multiplex PCR; TCRdb keeps only in-frame clonotypes and omits some of them. This sample has roughly 250,000 clones, with about 87% found just once. Sequences were obtained from PBMCs or T cells enriched from blood (not recorded which). Source of these receptors: a woman aged 35 to 49 with acute COVID-19.

This clone was found a few times. The chain joins TRBV6-5 to TRBJ1-2; D is uncertain. There are 14 residues in the CDR3. Trimming cost V 5 bases and J 6 bases, with 16 bases left between them. Germline assignment: CDR1 MNHEY and CDR2 SVGAGI. The CDR3 loop reads CASSRIVEGDGYTF. The CDR3 coding sequence is TGTGCCAGCAGTAGGATAGTGGAGGGTGATGGCTACACCTTC.

The J gene is TRBJ1-5, the V gene TRBV3-1 (or the pseudogene TRBV3-2); D unclear. From germline, CDR1 is LGHDT and CDR2 YNNKEL (reference sequence). This CDR3 is 13 amino acids long. V was clipped by 4 bases and J by 4 bases, with 8 bases between them. In DNA form, the CDR3 reads TGTGCCAGCAGCCGTCAGATAAATCAGCCCCAGCATTTT. Its translation: CASSRQINQPQHF.

The chain has TRBV24-1 and TRBJ2-1; TRBD2 aligns across 13 bases. J was trimmed by 10 bases and V by 1 base; bases with no gene match: 6. The CDR3 totals 16 residues. In germline, CDR1 is KGHDR, CDR2 SFDVKD. CDR3 coding DNA: TGTGCCACCAGTGATTTACTAGCGGGGGGGGAGGTGGAGCAGTTCTTC. Translation gives CATSDLLAGGEVEQFF.

The chain employs TRBV5-4 and TRBJ2-1; 14 bases align to TRBD2. The CDR3 is made up of 16 amino acids. CDR1 is SGHNT, CDR2 YYREEE, per germline (reference sequence). Trimming removed 4 bases from V and 1 base from J; junction bases left unmatched: 1. The CDR3 region has the DNA TGTGCCAGCAGCCGGACTAGCGGGAGGTCCTACAATGAGCAGTTCTTC. Translation: CASSRTSGRSYNEQFF.

V gene TRBV9 combines with J gene TRBJ2-2, with 9 bases fitting TRBD2. V lost 3 bases, J lost 0 bases, and 3 bases stayed unmatched. Germline V gives CDR1 SGDLS, CDR2 YYNGEE. The CDR3 length is 16 residues. The CDR3 DNA is TGTGCCAGCAGCGCCATAGCGGGGGCGAACACCGGGGAGCTGTTTTTT. Protein product: CASSAIAGANTGELFF.

This chain connects TRBV4-1 to TRBJ2-1; 14 positions match TRBD2. The length of the CDR3 is 20 residues. The V gene's germline CDR1 is MGHRA and CDR2 YSYEKL. Losses at the gene ends were 4 bases for V and 3 bases for J; bases not matched to a gene: 14. The CDR3 DNA follows: TGCGCCAGCAGCCGAGAACCGGGACTAGCGGGAGATCTGAACTACAATGAGCAGTTCTTC. This sequence encodes CASSREPGLAGDLNYNEQFF.